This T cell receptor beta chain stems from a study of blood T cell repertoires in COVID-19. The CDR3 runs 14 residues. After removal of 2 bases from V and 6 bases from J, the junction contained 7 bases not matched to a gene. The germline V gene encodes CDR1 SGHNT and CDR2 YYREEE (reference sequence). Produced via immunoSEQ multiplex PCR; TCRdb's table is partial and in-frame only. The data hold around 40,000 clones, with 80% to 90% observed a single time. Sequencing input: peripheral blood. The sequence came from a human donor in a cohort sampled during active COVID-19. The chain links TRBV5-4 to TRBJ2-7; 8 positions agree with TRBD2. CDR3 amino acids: CASSFGRVKSEQYF. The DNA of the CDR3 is TGTGCCAGCAGCTTCGGGAGGGTAAAGTCCGAGCAGTACTTC.